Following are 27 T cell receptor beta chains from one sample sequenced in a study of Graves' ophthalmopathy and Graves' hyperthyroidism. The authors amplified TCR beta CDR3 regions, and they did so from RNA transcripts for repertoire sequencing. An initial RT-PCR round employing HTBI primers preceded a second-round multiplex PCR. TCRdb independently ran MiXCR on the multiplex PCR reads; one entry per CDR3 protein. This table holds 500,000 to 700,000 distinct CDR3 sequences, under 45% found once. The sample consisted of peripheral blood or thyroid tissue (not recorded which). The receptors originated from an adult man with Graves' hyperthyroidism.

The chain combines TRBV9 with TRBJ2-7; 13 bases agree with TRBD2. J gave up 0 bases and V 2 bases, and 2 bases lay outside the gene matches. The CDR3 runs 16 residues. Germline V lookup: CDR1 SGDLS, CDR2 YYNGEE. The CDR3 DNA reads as TGTGCCAGCAGCGTCCGGACTAGCGGGAGCTCCTACGAGCAGTACTTC. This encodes CASSVRTSGSSYEQYF.

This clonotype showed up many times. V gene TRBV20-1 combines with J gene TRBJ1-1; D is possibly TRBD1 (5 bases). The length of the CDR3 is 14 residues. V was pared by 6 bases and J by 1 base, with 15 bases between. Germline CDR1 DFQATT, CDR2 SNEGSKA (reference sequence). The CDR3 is CSAPSTGPNTEAFF. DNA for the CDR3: TGCAGTGCCCCGAGCACAGGTCCGAACACTGAAGCTTTCTTT.

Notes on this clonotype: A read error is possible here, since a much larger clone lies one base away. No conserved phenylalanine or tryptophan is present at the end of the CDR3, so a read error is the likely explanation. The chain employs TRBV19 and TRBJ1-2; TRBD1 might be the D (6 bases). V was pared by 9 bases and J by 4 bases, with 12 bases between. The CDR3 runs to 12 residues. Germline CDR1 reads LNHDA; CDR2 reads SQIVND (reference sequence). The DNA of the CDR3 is TGTGCCAGCCGAACAGGGCCCTATGGCTACACCCTC. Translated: CASRTGPYGYTL.

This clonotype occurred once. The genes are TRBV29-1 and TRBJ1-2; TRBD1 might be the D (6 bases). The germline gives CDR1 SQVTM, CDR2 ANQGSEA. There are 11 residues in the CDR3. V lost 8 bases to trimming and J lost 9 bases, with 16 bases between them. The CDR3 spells CSPGYGDSYTF. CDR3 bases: TGCAGCCCCGGTTATGGGGACAGCTACACCTTC.

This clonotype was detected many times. The CDR3 DNA reads TGCGCCAGCAGCTCCCTCGACAGTCAGCCCCAGCATTTT. This translates into CASSSLDSQPQHF. This sequence joins TRBV4-1 and TRBJ1-5; a possible D gene is TRBD1 (5 bases). Germline-derived CDR1 and CDR2 are MGHRA and YSYEKL. Trimming cost V 5 bases and J 6 bases, with 11 bases left between them. The CDR3 extends over 13 amino acids.

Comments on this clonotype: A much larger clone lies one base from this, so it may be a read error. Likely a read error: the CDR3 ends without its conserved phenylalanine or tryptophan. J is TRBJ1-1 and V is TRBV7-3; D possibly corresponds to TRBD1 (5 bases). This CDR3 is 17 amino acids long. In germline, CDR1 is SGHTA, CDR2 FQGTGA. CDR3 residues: CVSSWPAGGTVNTEAFL. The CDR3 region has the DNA TGTGTCAGCAGCTGGCCTGCTGGAGGGACCGTGAACACTGAAGCTTTCCTT.

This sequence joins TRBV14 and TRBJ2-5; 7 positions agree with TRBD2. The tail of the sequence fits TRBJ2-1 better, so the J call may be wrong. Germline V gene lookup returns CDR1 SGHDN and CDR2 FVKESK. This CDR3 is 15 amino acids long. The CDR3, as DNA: TGTGCCAGCAGCCAATCTAGCGGAGTTAACAATGAGCAGTTCTTC. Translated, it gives CASSQSSGVNNEQFF.

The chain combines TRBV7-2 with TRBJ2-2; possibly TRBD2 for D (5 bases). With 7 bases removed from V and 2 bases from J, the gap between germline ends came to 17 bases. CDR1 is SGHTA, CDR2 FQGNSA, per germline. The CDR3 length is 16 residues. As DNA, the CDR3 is TGTGCCAGCACCCGAGTGAGCGGACCTAACACCGGGGAGCTGTTTTTT. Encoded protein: CASTRVSGPNTGELFF.

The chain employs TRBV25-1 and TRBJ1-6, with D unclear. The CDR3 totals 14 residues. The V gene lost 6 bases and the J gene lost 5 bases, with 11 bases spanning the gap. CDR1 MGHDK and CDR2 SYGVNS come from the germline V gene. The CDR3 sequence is CASSSSQNNSPLHF. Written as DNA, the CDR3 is TGTGCCAGCAGCAGCTCACAGAATAATTCACCCCTCCACTTT. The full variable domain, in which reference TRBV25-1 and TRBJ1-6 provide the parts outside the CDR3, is EADIYQTPRYLVIGTGKKITLECSQTMGHDKMYWYQQDPGMELHLIHYSYGVNSTEKGDLSSESTVSRIRTEHFPLTLESARPSHTSQYLCASSSSQNNSPLHFGNGTRLTVT.

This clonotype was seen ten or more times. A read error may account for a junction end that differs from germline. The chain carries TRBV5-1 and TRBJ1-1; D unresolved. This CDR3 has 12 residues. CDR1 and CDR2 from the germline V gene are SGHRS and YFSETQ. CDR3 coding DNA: TGTGCCAGCAGCTTGGTGAACACTGAAGCTTTCTTT. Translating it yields CASSLVNTEAFF.

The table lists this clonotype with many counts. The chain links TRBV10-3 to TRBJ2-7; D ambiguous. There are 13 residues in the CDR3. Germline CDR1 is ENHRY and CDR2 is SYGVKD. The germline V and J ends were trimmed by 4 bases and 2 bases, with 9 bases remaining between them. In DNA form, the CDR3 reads TGTGCCATCAGTGCTGCCAGTACCTACGAGCAGTACTTC. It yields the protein CAISAASTYEQYF.

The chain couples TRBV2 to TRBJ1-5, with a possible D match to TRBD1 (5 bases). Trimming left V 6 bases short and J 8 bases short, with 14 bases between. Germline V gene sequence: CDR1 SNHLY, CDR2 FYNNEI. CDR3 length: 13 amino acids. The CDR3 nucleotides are TGTGCCAGCAGCCAAGGGGTCGGGGAGCCCCAGCATTTT. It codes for CASSQGVGEPQHF.

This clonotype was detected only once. The CDR3 reads CSLDTGVGNEQYF. Written as DNA, the CDR3 is TGCAGCTTGGACACGGGGGTAGGGAACGAGCAGTACTTC. V is TRBV29-1 and J is TRBJ2-7; possible D gene TRBD2, 6 bases. Germline CDR1 reads SQVTM; CDR2 reads ANQGSEA. V shed 8 bases and J shed 5 bases, with 19 bases lying between them. This CDR3 has 13 residues.

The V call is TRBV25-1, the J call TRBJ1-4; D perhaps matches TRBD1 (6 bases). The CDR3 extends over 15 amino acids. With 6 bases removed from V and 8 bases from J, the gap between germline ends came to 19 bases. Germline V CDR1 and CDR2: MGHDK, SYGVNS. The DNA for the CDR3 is TGTGCCAGCAGGTCGACCCGGGACACAGAAGAAAAACTGTTTTTT. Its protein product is CASRSTRDTEEKLFF.

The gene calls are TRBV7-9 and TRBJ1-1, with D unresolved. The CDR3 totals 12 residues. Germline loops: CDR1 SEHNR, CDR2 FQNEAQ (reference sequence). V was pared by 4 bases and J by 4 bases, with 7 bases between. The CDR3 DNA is TGTGCCAGCAGCTCCCACAGCACTGAAGCTTTCTTT. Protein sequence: CASSSHSTEAFF. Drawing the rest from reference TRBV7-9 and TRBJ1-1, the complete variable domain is DTGVSQNPRHKITKRGQNVTFRCDPISEHNRLYWYRQTLGQGPEFLTYFQNEAQLEKSRLLSDRFSAERPKGSFSTLEIQRTEQGDSAMYLCASSSHSTEAFFGQGTRLTVV.

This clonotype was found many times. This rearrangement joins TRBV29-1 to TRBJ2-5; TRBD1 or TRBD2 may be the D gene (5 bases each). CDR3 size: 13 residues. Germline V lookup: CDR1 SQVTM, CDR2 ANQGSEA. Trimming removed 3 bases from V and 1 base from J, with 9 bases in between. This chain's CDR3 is CSVDEGPQETQYF. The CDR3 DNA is TGCAGCGTTGATGAGGGGCCCCAAGAGACCCAGTACTTC.

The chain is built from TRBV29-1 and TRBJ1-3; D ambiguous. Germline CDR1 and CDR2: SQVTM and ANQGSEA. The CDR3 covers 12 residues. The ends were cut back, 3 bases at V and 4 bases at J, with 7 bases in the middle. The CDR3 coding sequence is TGCAGCGTTGACGGAGCGGGAAACACCATATATTTT. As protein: CSVDGAGNTIYF. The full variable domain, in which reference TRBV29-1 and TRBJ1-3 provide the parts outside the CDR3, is SAVISQKPSRDICQRGTSLTIQCQVDSQVTMMFWYRQQPGQSLTLIATANQGSEATYESGFVIDKFPISRPNLTFSTLTVSNMSPEDSSIYLCSVDGAGNTIYFGEGSWLTVV.

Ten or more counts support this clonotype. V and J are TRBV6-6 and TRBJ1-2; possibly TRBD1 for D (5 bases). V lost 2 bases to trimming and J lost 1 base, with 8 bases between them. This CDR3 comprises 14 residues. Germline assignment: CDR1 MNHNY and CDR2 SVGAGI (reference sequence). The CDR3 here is CASSYRGVNYGYTF. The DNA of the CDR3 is TGTGCCAGCAGTTACAGGGGTGTTAACTATGGCTACACCTTC.

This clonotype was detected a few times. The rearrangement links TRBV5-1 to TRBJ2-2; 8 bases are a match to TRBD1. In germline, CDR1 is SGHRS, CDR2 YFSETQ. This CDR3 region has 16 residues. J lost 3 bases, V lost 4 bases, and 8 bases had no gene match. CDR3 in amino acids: CASSAQGAPYTGELFF. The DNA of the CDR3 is TGCGCCAGCAGCGCGCAGGGGGCCCCGTACACCGGGGAGCTGTTTTTT.

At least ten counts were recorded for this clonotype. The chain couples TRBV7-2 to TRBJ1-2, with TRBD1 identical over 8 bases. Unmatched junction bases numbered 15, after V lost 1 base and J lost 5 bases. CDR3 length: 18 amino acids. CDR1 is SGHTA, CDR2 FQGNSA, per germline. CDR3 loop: CASSLGHPGTGERYGYTF. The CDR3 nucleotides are TGTGCCAGCAGCTTAGGCCACCCGGGGACAGGAGAGCGGTATGGCTACACCTTC.

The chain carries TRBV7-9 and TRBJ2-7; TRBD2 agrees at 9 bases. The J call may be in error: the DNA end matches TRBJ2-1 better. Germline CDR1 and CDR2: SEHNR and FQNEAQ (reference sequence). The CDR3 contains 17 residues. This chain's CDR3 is CASRDIQRGAHYNEQFF. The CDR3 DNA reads TGTGCCAGCAGGGATATTCAGCGGGGGGCTCATTACAATGAGCAGTTCTTC.

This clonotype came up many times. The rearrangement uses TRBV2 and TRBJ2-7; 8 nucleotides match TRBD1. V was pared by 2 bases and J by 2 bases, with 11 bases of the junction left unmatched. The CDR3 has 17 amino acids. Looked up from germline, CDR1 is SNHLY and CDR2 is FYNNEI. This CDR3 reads CASSELVPGQAAYEQYF. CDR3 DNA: TGTGCCAGCAGTGAATTGGTACCGGGACAGGCGGCCTACGAGCAGTACTTC. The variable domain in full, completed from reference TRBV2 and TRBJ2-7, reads EPEVTQTPSHQVTQMGQEVILRCVPISNHLYFYWYRQILGQKVEFLVSFYNNEISEKSEIFDDQFSVERPDGSNFTLKIRSTKLEDSAMYFCASSELVPGQAAYEQYFGPGTRLTVT.

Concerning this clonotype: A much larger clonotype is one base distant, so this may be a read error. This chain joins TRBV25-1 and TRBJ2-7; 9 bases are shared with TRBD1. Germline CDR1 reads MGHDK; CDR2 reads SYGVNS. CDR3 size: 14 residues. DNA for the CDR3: TGTGCCTGCAGTTGGACAGGGGACTCCTACGAGCAGTACTTC. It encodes CACSWTGDSYEQYF.

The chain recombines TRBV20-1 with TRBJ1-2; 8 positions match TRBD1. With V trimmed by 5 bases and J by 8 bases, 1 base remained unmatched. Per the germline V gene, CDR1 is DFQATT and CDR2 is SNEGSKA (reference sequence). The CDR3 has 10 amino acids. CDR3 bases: TGCAGTGCTCGACAGGGGGGCTACACCTTC. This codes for CSARQGGYTF.

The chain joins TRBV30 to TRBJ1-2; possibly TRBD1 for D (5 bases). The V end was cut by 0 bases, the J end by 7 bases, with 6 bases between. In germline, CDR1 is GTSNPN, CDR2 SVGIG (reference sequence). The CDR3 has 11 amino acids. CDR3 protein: CAWSVRGGYTF. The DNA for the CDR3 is TGTGCCTGGAGTGTGAGGGGTGGCTACACCTTC.

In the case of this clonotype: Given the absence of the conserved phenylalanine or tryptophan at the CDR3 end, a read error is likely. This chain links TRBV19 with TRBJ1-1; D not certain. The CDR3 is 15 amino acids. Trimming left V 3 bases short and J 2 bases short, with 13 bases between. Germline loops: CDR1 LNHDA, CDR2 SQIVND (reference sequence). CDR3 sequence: CASSILGRGNTEAFL. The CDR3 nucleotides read TGTGCCAGTAGTATCCTCGGCAGAGGTAACACTGAAGCTTTCCTT.

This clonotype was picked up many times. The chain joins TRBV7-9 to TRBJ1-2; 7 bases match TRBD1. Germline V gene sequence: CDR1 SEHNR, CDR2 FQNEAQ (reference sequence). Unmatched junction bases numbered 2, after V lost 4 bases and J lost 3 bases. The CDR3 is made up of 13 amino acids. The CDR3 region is CASSYGTDYGYTF. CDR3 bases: TGTGCCAGCAGCTACGGGACAGACTATGGCTACACCTTC.